The 22 T cell receptor beta chains reported below all come from one sample, sequenced in a study of regulatory T cells in long-lasting Graves disease. Investigators prepared the TCR beta libraries by applying iRepertoire HTBI primers and Arm-PCR of CDR3 regions. TCRdb independently ran MiXCR on the multiplex PCR reads; one entry per CDR3 protein. This sample has about 470,000 distinct CDR3 sequences; roughly 20% occur once, and the top ten carry 7% to 9.5%. Specified time point: persistent/refractory GD, antithyroid drugs over 5 years with positive TRAb. After RNA was extracted from PBMCs, the TCR library was made from it. The sample consisted of peripheral blood mononuclear cells (PBMCs), taken when the disease was refractory, from a patient treated with antithyroid drugs. The receptor set was obtained from a female donor with Graves disease.

The sample holds a few counts of this clonotype. The rearrangement uses TRBV20-1 and TRBJ1-2; 7 bases are a match to TRBD1. CDR1 is DFQATT and CDR2 is SNEGSKA in the germline V gene (reference sequence). CDR3 length: 15 amino acids. Trimming at V came to 2 bases and at J to 5 bases, leaving 11 bases not matched to a gene. CDR3 sequence (DNA): TGCAGTGCTAGACCCCAGGGGGTAGGGCAGTATGGCTACACCTTC. This gives the protein CSARPQGVGQYGYTF.

The chain links TRBV6-1 to TRBJ2-7; D may be TRBD1 (5 bases). The CDR3 totals 13 residues. The germline gives CDR1 MNHNS, CDR2 SASEGT. The ends were cut back, 7 bases at V and 7 bases at J, with 17 bases in the middle. CDR3 in DNA: TGTGCCAGCACCCTTGGGGCCTCGAGGGAGCAGTACTTC. This codes for CASTLGASREQYF.

This chain connects TRBV28 to TRBJ1-1; D might be TRBD1 (6 bases). This CDR3 contains 12 residues. Per the germline V gene, CDR1 is MDHEN and CDR2 is SYDVKM. Trimming left V 5 bases short and J 7 bases short, with 11 bases between. The CDR3 loop is CASSGRQDEAFF. CDR3 bases: TGTGCCAGCAGTGGCCGACAGGATGAAGCTTTCTTT.

This clonotype was seen many times. This chain uses TRBV28 with TRBJ1-5; 8 bases match TRBD1. The CDR3 runs 16 residues. Germline CDR1 is MDHEN and CDR2 is SYDVKM. V was clipped by 5 bases and J by 0 bases; unmatched bases: 6. CDR3 bases: TGTGCCAGCAGTCGGCCGGGACAGGATAGCAATCAGCCCCAGCATTTT. It translates to CASSRPGQDSNQPQHF.

This clonotype was seen ten or more times. The chain is built from TRBV6-1 and TRBJ1-3; D remains unclear. This CDR3 is 16 amino acids long. Germline values: CDR1 MNHNS, CDR2 SASEGT. The V end was cut by 0 bases, the J end by 0 bases, with 9 bases between. The CDR3, as DNA: TGTGCCAGCAGTGAAGCCTGGGAGTCCTCTGGAAACACCATATATTTT. As protein: CASSEAWESSGNTIYF.

Worth noting for this clonotype: A much larger clone sits a single nucleotide away, making a read error possible. The J gene is TRBJ2-5, the V gene TRBV5-6; D unclear. CDR1 and CDR2 (germline): SGHDT, YYEEEE. V was pared by 2 bases and J by 1 base, with 3 bases between. The CDR3 spans 12 residues. CDR3 nucleotide sequence: TGTGCCAGCAGCTTTCCCCAAGAGACCCAGTACTTC. Residues: CASSFPQETQYF.

V usage is TRBV20-1 and J usage is TRBJ2-3, with 7 bases aligning to TRBD2. Trimming cost V 6 bases and J 2 bases; bases outside gene matches: 8. The CDR3 runs to 14 residues. The germline gives CDR1 DFQATT, CDR2 SNEGSKA (reference sequence). CDR3: CSARPLAVTDTQYF. DNA of the CDR3: TGCAGTGCCCGGCCCCTAGCGGTCACAGATACGCAGTATTTT.

The chain links TRBV7-9 to TRBJ1-5; 7 bases match TRBD1. Germline V gives CDR1 SEHNR, CDR2 FQNEAQ (reference sequence). The CDR3 extends over 15 amino acids. Germline trimming cut 5 bases from V and 1 base from J; bases unmatched to any gene: 5. The CDR3 spells CASSPMGQSNQPQHF. The DNA of the CDR3 is TGTGCCAGCAGCCCCATGGGACAGAGCAATCAGCCCCAGCATTTT.

The sample holds many counts of this clonotype. The V gene is TRBV6-1, the J gene TRBJ1-5, with 8 bases aligning to TRBD1. CDR1 and CDR2 from the germline V gene are MNHNS and SASEGT. V lost 5 bases to trimming and J lost 1 base; unmatched junction nucleotides: 10. This CDR3 has 17 residues. CDR3 residues: CASSTSGQGRSNQPQHF. The CDR3 DNA reads TGTGCCAGCAGTACTAGCGGACAGGGAAGGAGCAATCAGCCCCAGCATTTT.

This clonotype was picked up a small number of times. This chain connects TRBV4-1 to TRBJ1-5; D is unresolved. Germline lookup yields CDR1 MGHRA and CDR2 YSYEKL. V lost 0 bases to trimming and J lost 2 bases, with 11 bases between them. This CDR3 region has 16 residues. CDR3 region: CASSQDWTFGNQPQHF. In DNA form, the CDR3 reads TGCGCCAGCAGCCAAGATTGGACTTTTGGCAATCAGCCCCAGCATTTT.

This chain uses TRBV5-4 with TRBJ2-1; D ambiguous. CDR1 is SGHNT and CDR2 is YYREEE in the germline V gene (reference sequence). CDR3 length equals 13 residues. V was shortened by 4 bases and J by 0 bases, with 5 bases between the two germline ends. CDR3 loop: CASSPRSYNEQFF. Here the CDR3 DNA reads TGTGCCAGCAGCCCGCGCTCCTACAATGAGCAGTTCTTC.

On this clonotype itself: A much larger clone differs from this one at a single base, so this may be a read error. This sequence joins TRBV7-9 and TRBJ2-5, with D uncertain. The germline gives CDR1 SEHNR, CDR2 FQNEAQ (reference sequence). This CDR3 is built from 13 residues. For the CDR3, the DNA is TGTGCCACCAGCTCACCGTCGCAAGAGACCCAGTACTTC. Protein product: CATSSPSQETQYF. The full variable domain, with the rest looked up from reference TRBV7-9 and TRBJ2-5, is DTGVSQNPRHKITKRGQNVTFRCDPISEHNRLYWYRQTLGQGPEFLTYFQNEAQLEKSRLLSDRFSAERPKGSFSTLEIQRTEQGDSAMYLCATSSPSQETQYFGPGTRLLVL.

This clonotype was seen many times. This sequence joins TRBV18 and TRBJ1-4; TRBD1 aligns across 8 bases. CDR1 and CDR2 from the germline V gene are KGHSH and LQKENI. The V and J ends lost 4 bases and 7 bases, in that order; junction bases with no gene match: 5. This CDR3 has 14 amino acids. The CDR3 loop reads CASSRTGKGEKLFF. The CDR3 nucleotides are TGTGCCAGCTCACGGACAGGGAAAGGTGAAAAACTGTTTTTT.

This clonotype appeared a few times. The chain has TRBV7-9 and TRBJ2-2; 11 nucleotides line up with TRBD1. V shed 5 bases, J shed 7 bases, and the junction held 6 bases outside the gene matches. This CDR3 region has 15 residues. The germline V gene has CDR1 SEHNR and CDR2 FQNEAQ (reference sequence). CDR3 nucleotide sequence: TGTGCCAGCAGCCCGGACAGGGGGCCGGGCGGGGAGCTGTTTTTT. Translating it yields CASSPDRGPGGELFF. The whole variable domain, remainder taken from reference TRBV7-9 and TRBJ2-2, is DTGVSQNPRHKITKRGQNVTFRCDPISEHNRLYWYRQTLGQGPEFLTYFQNEAQLEKSRLLSDRFSAERPKGSFSTLEIQRTEQGDSAMYLCASSPDRGPGGELFFGEGSRLTVL.

This clonotype was observed at least ten times. The chain is built from TRBV6-1 and TRBJ1-5; the D is unclear. The CDR3 has 17 amino acids. Germline lookup yields CDR1 MNHNS and CDR2 SASEGT. With 3 bases removed from V and 0 bases from J, the gap between germline ends came to 15 bases. The DNA for the CDR3 is TGTGCCAGCAGTGACGTCCTAACGGGAAATAGCAATCAGCCCCAGCATTTT. Its protein product is CASSDVLTGNSNQPQHF.

In this sample, this clonotype turned up many times. V gene TRBV28 combines with J gene TRBJ1-1; unclear D gene. Germline V gives CDR1 MDHEN, CDR2 SYDVKM. The CDR3 length is 13 residues. Trimming removed 6 bases at V and 5 bases at J, with 13 bases between. The CDR3 DNA reads TGTGCCAGCAGATACCTCATGCAAACTGAAGCTTTCTTT. Translating gives CASRYLMQTEAFF. Drawing the rest from reference TRBV28 and TRBJ1-1, the complete variable domain is DVKVTQSSRYLVKRTGEKVFLECVQDMDHENMFWYRQDPGLGLRLIYFSYDVKMKEKGDIPEGYSVSREKKERFSLILESASTNQTSMYLCASRYLMQTEAFFGQGTRLTVV.

This clonotype occurred many times. The J gene is TRBJ1-1, the V gene TRBV28, with TRBD1 as a possible D gene (5 bases). The length of the CDR3 is 14 residues. Germline lookup yields CDR1 MDHEN and CDR2 SYDVKM. V gave up 6 bases and J gave up 4 bases, with 15 bases separating them. The CDR3 reads CASSTSGLPTEAFF. The CDR3 DNA reads as TGTGCCAGCAGCACCTCAGGGCTGCCCACTGAAGCTTTCTTT.

The gene calls are TRBV29-1 and TRBJ1-1; weak D call: TRBD1 (5 bases). The length of the CDR3 is 15 residues. Trimming removed 0 bases from V and 0 bases from J, with 11 bases in between. Per the germline V gene, CDR1 is SQVTM and CDR2 is ANQGSEA. CDR3 in DNA: TGCAGCGTTGAAGATCCCCAGGGAATGAACACTGAAGCTTTCTTT. Translation: CSVEDPQGMNTEAFF.

This clonotype was found many times. This chain uses TRBV5-4 with TRBJ1-2; 7 bases align to TRBD1. Unmatched junction bases numbered 12, after V lost 7 bases and J lost 6 bases. Germline assignment: CDR1 SGHNT and CDR2 YYREEE (reference sequence). The CDR3 has 14 amino acids. CDR3 sequence (DNA): TGTGCCAGCCGAGCAGGACGAGGGGGCGATGGCTACACCTTC. This codes for CASRAGRGGDGYTF.

Only a few counts were recorded for this clonotype. The chain employs TRBV30 and TRBJ1-6; no clear D gene. The germline V gene has CDR1 GTSNPN and CDR2 SVGIG (reference sequence). The ends were cut back, 1 base at V and 8 bases at J, with 9 bases in the middle. The CDR3 loop spans 13 amino acids. The CDR3 here is CAWSGGKDSPLHF. CDR3 coding DNA: TGTGCCTGGAGTGGAGGGAAGGATTCACCCCTCCACTTT.

This clonotype has at least ten counts. The chain combines TRBV20-1 with TRBJ2-7, with a possible D match to TRBD2 (5 bases). V was pared by 2 bases and J by 4 bases, with 18 bases between. This CDR3 is 15 amino acids long. Germline V gene lookup returns CDR1 DFQATT and CDR2 SNEGSKA (reference sequence). CDR3 residues: CSARPFGGSRYEQYF. The CDR3 nucleotides are TGCAGTGCTAGACCATTTGGAGGTAGTCGGTACGAGCAGTACTTC.

To note about this clonotype: The junction and the germline gene differ at one end; a read error may be behind it. CDR3 nucleotide sequence: TGTGCCAGCAGTTTACTAGGGGGGATCTACGGGCAGTACTTC. Its translation is CASSLLGGIYGQYF. The rearrangement links TRBV28 to TRBJ2-7; either TRBD1 or TRBD2 may fit D (6 bases each). Germline V gene data show CDR1 as MDHEN and CDR2 as SYDVKM. This CDR3 is built from 14 residues.